This T cell receptor (beta chain) came from a study of PD-L1 blockade in urothelial cancer. This clone was recorded once. Germline assignment: CDR1 SGHRS and CDR2 YFSETQ. J was trimmed by 4 bases and V by 6 bases; bases with no gene match: 6. The CDR3 totals 14 residues. Some clones are missing from TCRdb's copy, which holds only in-frame ones; the method was immunoSEQ multiplex PCR. The sample lists about 25,000 clones; 84% were seen once. The TCR comes from a man between 65 and 80 years old with urothelial cancer. The rearrangement uses TRBV5-1 and TRBJ2-1; TRBD1 aligns across 8 bases. The sequencing here drew on PBMCs, taken around atezolizumab (anti-PD-L1) treatment. CDR3 sequence (DNA): TGCGCCAGCATGCTGGACAGGGCTTACAATGAGCAGTTCTTC. Encoded protein: CASMLDRAYNEQFF. Supplemented by reference TRBV5-1 and TRBJ2-1, the full variable domain reads KAGVTQTPRYLIKTRGQQVTLSCSPISGHRSVSWYQQTPGQGLQFLFEYFSETQRNKGNFPGRFSGRQFSNSRSEMNVSTLELGDSALYLCASMLDRAYNEQFFGPGTRLTVL.